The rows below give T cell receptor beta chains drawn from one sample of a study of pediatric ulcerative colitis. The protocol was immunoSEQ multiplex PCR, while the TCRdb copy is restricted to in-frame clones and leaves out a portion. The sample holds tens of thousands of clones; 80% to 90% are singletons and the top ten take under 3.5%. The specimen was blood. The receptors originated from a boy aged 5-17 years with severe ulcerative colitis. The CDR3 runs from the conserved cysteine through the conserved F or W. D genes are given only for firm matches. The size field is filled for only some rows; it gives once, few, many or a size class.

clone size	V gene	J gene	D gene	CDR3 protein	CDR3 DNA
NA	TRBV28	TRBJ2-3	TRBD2	CASSPFGGTSGGTDTQYF	TGTGCCAGCAGCCCCTTCGGGGGGACTAGCGGAGGCACAGATACGCAGTATTTT
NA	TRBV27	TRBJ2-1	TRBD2	CASSFSSGGRSSYNEQFF	TGTGCCAGCAGTTTTTCTAGCGGGGGACGAAGCTCCTACAATGAGCAGTTCTTC
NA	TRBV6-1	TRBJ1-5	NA	CASRREGNQPQHF	TGTGCCAGCAGGCGGGAGGGCAATCAGCCCCAGCATTTT
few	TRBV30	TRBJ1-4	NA	CAWSVSEKLFF	TGTGCCTGGAGTGTTTCCGAAAAACTGTTTTTT
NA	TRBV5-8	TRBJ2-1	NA	CASSLAVRDNEQFF	TGTGCCAGCAGCTTGGCCGTTAGAGACAATGAGCAGTTCTTC
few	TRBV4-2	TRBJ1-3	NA	CASSQGLSNSGNTIYF	TGTGCCAGCAGCCAAGGGTTGAGCAACTCTGGAAACACCATATATTTT
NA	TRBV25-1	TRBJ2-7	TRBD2	CASRPGLAGVEGSEQYF	TGTGCCAGCAGGCCGGGACTAGCGGGAGTAGAGGGATCCGAGCAGTACTTC
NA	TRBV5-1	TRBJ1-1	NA	CASSRTDGNTEAFF	TGCGCCAGCAGCAGGACAGATGGAAACACTGAAGCTTTCTTT
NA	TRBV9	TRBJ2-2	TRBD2	CASSVAGGPAGELFF	TGTGCCAGCAGCGTAGCGGGAGGGCCGGCCGGGGAGCTGTTTTTT
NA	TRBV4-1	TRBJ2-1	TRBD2	CASSQLAGVPYNEQFF	TGCGCCAGCAGCCAATTAGCGGGAGTCCCCTACAATGAGCAGTTCTTC
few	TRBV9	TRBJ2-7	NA	CASSVEGGIGPYEQYF	TGTGCCAGCAGCGTAGAAGGGGGAATCGGACCTTACGAGCAGTACTTC
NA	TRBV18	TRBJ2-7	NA	CARPQGECTYEQYF	TGTGCCAGGCCCCAGGGAGAGTGCACCTACGAGCAGTACTTC
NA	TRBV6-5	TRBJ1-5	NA	CASSLKGLGNQPQHF	TGTGCCAGCAGTTTGAAGGGACTCGGGAATCAGCCCCAGCATTTT
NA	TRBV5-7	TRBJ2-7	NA	CASSLGSPGEQYF	TGTGCCAGCAGCTTGGGCTCCCCCGGCGAGCAGTACTTC
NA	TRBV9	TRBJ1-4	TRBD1	CASSATGQLNEKLFF	TGTGCCAGCAGCGCCACGGGACAGCTTAATGAAAAACTGTTTTTT